This TCR beta chain was obtained from a study of T cells in Graves' hyperthyroidism and ophthalmopathy. There were TCR beta CDR3 regions amplified from RNA transcripts. Carried out on the TCR CDR3, a first-round RT-PCR used the HTBI primer set. TCRdb reprocessed the multiplex PCR reads via MiXCR and lists one record per CDR3 protein. The repertoire holds 300,000 or so distinct CDR3 sequences, with approximately 17% as singletons. CDR3 length: 13 residues. From germline, CDR1 is DFQATT and CDR2 SNEGSKA (reference sequence). Trimming left V 0 bases short and J 5 bases short, with 10 bases between. The sample was blood. The genes are TRBV20-1 and TRBJ2-5, with a weak D call TRBD2 (5 bases). This receptor was obtained from a man aged 25-40 years with Graves' hyperthyroidism. CDR3 nucleotides: TGCAGTGCTAGAGATCGGCGAGGGGAGACCCAGTACTTC. This encodes CSARDRRGETQYF.